Detailed here is one TCR beta chain. Its antigen is not identified. The V gene's germline CDR1 is MNHEY and CDR2 SMNVEV (reference sequence). The ends were cut back, 4 bases at V and 2 bases at J, with 11 bases in the middle. The CDR3 sequence is 15 residues long. Only in-frame clones appear in the TCRdb table, and some are missing; sequencing was by immunoSEQ multiplex PCR. The table lists about 41,000 clones, 80% to 95% of them singletons. These data belong to a study of brain T cells in children with intractable seizures. Findings and limits, study-wide: Clones missing pre-surgery may reflect undersampling of that blood sample.

Before surgery, patients took at least one anti-epileptic drug. The chain employs TRBV27 and TRBJ2-2, with D possibly being TRBD1 (5 bases). The TCR comes from a girl aged 2 to 9 with tuberous sclerosis and intractable seizures. The source was peripheral blood, collected at surgery. DNA of the CDR3: TGTGCCAGCAGTTCTAACAGGCATAACACCGGGGAGCTGTTTTTT. This gives the protein CASSSNRHNTGELFF.